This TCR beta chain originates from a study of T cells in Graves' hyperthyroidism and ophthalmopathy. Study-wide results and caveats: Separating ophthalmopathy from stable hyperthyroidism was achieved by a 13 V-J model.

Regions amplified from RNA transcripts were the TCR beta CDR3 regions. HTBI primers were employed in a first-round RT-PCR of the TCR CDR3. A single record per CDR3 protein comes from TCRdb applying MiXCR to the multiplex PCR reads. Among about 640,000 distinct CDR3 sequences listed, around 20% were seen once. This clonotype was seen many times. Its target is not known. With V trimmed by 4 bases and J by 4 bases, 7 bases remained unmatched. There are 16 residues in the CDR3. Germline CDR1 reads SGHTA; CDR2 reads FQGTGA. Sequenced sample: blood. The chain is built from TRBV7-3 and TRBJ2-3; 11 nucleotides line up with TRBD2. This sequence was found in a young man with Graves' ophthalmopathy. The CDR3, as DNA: TGTGCCAGCAGCTCCTCTAGCGGGAGGAAGCCAGATACGCAGTATTTT. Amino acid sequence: CASSSSSGRKPDTQYF.